These 20 T cell receptor beta chains came from one sample sequenced in a study of Tregs in tolerant kidney transplant recipients. This table comes from immunoSEQ multiplex PCR, and its TCRdb copy is limited to in-frame clones, with some not included. This sample's clone table lists 30,000 to 35,000 clones. Sample: CD8+ T cells from blood, taken before the transplant. The receptor set was obtained from a human donor who received a combined kidney and bone marrow transplant.

For this clone: The CDR3 goes on 3 residues after the read ends, and that part is filled in from the germline J gene. The genes are TRBV30 and TRBJ2-3, with 7 positions matching TRBD1. The trim removed 0 bases at V and 4 bases at J, leaving 7 bases unmatched. Per germline, CDR1 GTSNPN and CDR2 SVGIG (reference sequence). The CDR3 totals 15 residues. CDR3 DNA, as far as it was read: TGTGCCTGGAGTGTCGGGACAGTCAAGGCAGATACG. Protein product: CAWSVGTVKADT. The CDR3 as a whole reads CAWSVGTVKADTQYF.

Regarding this clone: The read ends 3 residues early relative to the CDR3; the germline J gene fills the gap. V usage is TRBV19 and J usage is TRBJ1-1; D uncertain. Trimming pared 1 base from V and 0 bases from J, leaving 9 bases between. This CDR3 contains 15 residues. Germline V gene data show CDR1 as LNHDA and CDR2 as SQIVND (reference sequence). CDR3 bases read: TGTGCCAGTAGTATAGGAGGGCTAATGAACACTGAA. Encoded protein: CASSIGGLMNTE. In full, the CDR3 reads CASSIGGLMNTEAFF. The variable domain in full, with the rest retrieved from reference TRBV19 and TRBJ1-1, is DGGITQSPKYLFRKEGQNVTLSCEQNLNHDAMYWYRQDPGQGLRLIYYSQIVNDFQKGDIAEGYSVSREKKESFPLTVTSAQKNPTAFYLCASSIGGLMNTEAFFGQGTRLTVV.

As concerns this clone: The CDR3 end lies 3 residues beyond the end of the read and is filled in from the germline J gene. J is TRBJ2-3 and V is TRBV2, with no clear D. This CDR3 spans 15 amino acids. Germline values: CDR1 SNHLY, CDR2 FYNNEI. V lost 3 bases and J 0 bases, leaving 10 bases between the germline ends. The CDR3 sequence is CASSDRSPSTDTQYF. The sequenced part of the CDR3 DNA is TGTGCCAGCAGTGACCGGTCCCCAAGCACAGATACG.

A remark on this clone: The read finishes 3 residues shy of the CDR3 end, and the germline J gene is used to complete it. The chain has TRBV2 and TRBJ1-1; 8 nucleotides match TRBD1. Trimming removed 10 bases from V and 1 base from J; junction bases left unmatched: 8. In germline, CDR1 is SNHLY, CDR2 FYNNEI. The CDR3 is 14 amino acids. The DNA read from the CDR3 is TGTGCCATCGACGGACAGGGCAAGAACACTGAA. Amino acids: CAIDGQGKNTE. The full CDR3 sequence reads CAIDGQGKNTEAFF.

Comment on this clone: The read ends 3 residues shy of where the CDR3 ends; the end is completed using the germline J gene. The chain is built from TRBV4-1 and TRBJ1-5; 7 positions agree with TRBD1. Germline CDR1 and CDR2: MGHRA and YSYEKL. This CDR3 is 15 amino acids long. V was pared by 4 bases and J by 2 bases, with 5 bases of the junction left unmatched. The CDR3 is CASSLNRGGNQPQHF. Incomplete CDR3 DNA: TGCGCCAGCAGCCTAAACAGGGGCGGCAATCAGCCC.

This CDR3 is CASSPSWDRAYNEQFF. Incomplete CDR3 DNA: TGTGCCAGCAGCCCCTCCTGGGACAGGGCCTACAATGAG. The chain combines TRBV13 with TRBJ2-1, with 9 bases matching TRBD1. The CDR3 is cut off 3 residues early in the read; its end comes from the germline J gene. Germline CDR1 is PRHDT and CDR2 is FYEKMQ (reference sequence). CDR3 length equals 16 residues. After removal of 5 bases from V and 2 bases from J, the junction contained 7 bases not matched to a gene.

Remarks on this clone: The read ends 3 residues before the CDR3 terminus; that terminus is restored from the germline J gene. V gene TRBV18 combines with J gene TRBJ2-2, with 7 nucleotides matching TRBD1. J was trimmed by 3 bases and V by 3 bases; bases with no gene match: 7. The CDR3 extends over 16 amino acids. Germline CDR1 and CDR2: KGHSH and LQKENI. This CDR3 is CASSPWVTGYTGELFF. The DNA read from the CDR3 is TGTGCCAGCTCACCGTGGGTGACAGGGTACACCGGGGAG.

Note on this clone: The read gets to within 3 residues of the CDR3 end, and the germline J gene fills in the rest. The chain carries TRBV7-8 and TRBJ2-3, with TRBD1 identical over 9 bases. J was trimmed by 0 bases and V by 5 bases; bases with no gene match: 6. The CDR3 is 16 amino acids. The germline gives CDR1 SGHVS, CDR2 FQNEAQ. Partial CDR3 DNA: TGTGCCAGCAGCCCGCCGGGACAGGGTAGCACAGATACG. Encoded protein: CASSPPGQGSTDT. The whole CDR3 sequence is CASSPPGQGSTDTQYF.

A word on this clone: The read terminates 3 residues before the CDR3 end, so the remaining end is supplied by the germline J gene. V is TRBV10-1 and J is TRBJ1-6; D is undetermined. Per germline, CDR1 WNHNN and CDR2 SYGVQD (reference sequence). There are 16 residues in the CDR3. Trimming removed 3 bases at V and 0 bases at J, with 9 bases between. The part of the CDR3 DNA that was read is TGCGCCAGCAGTGACGTGACGGGCTCCTATAATTCACCC. Amino acids: CASSDVTGSYNSP. Given in full, the CDR3 is CASSDVTGSYNSPLHF.

Points on this clone: The read ends 3 residues early relative to the CDR3; the germline J gene fills the gap. The V gene is TRBV11-2, the J gene TRBJ2-7; D might be TRBD1 (5 bases). V dropped 5 bases and J dropped 3 bases, with 14 bases sitting between them. Germline values: CDR1 SGHAT, CDR2 FQNNGV. This CDR3 has 14 residues. The covered CDR3 bases are TGTGCCAGCAGCCCCGGCAGGGCAGGCTACGAG. Translating it yields CASSPGRAGYE. The whole CDR3 sequence reads CASSPGRAGYEQYF.

Concerning this clone: The CDR3 is cut off 3 residues early in the read; its end comes from the germline J gene. The rearrangement joins TRBV19 to TRBJ1-2; 9 bases map to TRBD1. The CDR3 sequence is 18 residues long. Per germline, CDR1 LNHDA and CDR2 SQIVND (reference sequence). The ends lost 3 bases at V and 1 base at J; junction bases unmatched: 12. CDR3 bases read: TGTGCCAGTAGTATCTTGGGGGGACAGGGTTCCATTAACTATGGC. As protein: CASSILGGQGSINYG. The whole CDR3 reads CASSILGGQGSINYGYTF.

Concerning this clone: The read terminates 3 residues before the CDR3 end, so the remaining end is supplied by the germline J gene. This sequence joins TRBV13 and TRBJ1-6; 7 bases are a match to TRBD1. Per the germline V gene, CDR1 is PRHDT and CDR2 is FYEKMQ (reference sequence). This CDR3 has 15 residues. With V trimmed by 3 bases and J by 5 bases, 4 bases remained unmatched. CDR3 bases read: TGTGCCAGCAGCTTCACAGGGGCAGATAATTCACCC. Its translation: CASSFTGADNSP. From start to end, the CDR3 is CASSFTGADNSPLHF.

This clone is classed as medium-sized (0.01 to 0.1%) by frequency. The sequence runs out 3 residues before the end of the CDR3; the remainder is reconstructed from the germline J gene. The chain has TRBV2 and TRBJ1-2, with D possibly matching TRBD1 (6 bases). With 2 bases removed from V and 4 bases from J, the gap between germline ends came to 17 bases. The germline gives CDR1 SNHLY, CDR2 FYNNEI. There are 16 residues in the CDR3. The CDR3 bases that were read are TGTGCCAGCAGTGAATTGGGTAGGGGGAAAAGCTATGGC. This encodes CASSELGRGKSYG. The entire CDR3 protein reads CASSELGRGKSYGYTF.

As regards this clone: The read ends 3 residues early relative to the CDR3; the germline J gene fills the gap. The chain uses TRBV4-1 and TRBJ2-3, with 9 bases lining up with TRBD2. The CDR3 runs 14 residues. With 5 bases clipped from V and 4 bases from J, the junction kept 4 bases outside the gene matches. Germline V gene sequence: CDR1 MGHRA, CDR2 YSYEKL. The CDR3 DNA, read in part, is TGCGCCAGCAGCAGTAGCGGGGGAGCAGATACG. This translates into CASSSSGGADT. The CDR3, in full, reads CASSSSGGADTQYF.

A remark on this clone: The CDR3 end is not reached by the read, which stops 3 residues before it; the germline J gene fills it in. The gene calls are TRBV2 and TRBJ2-3, with 10 bases matching TRBD2. This CDR3 is built from 15 residues. The V segment lost 4 bases and the J segment 1 base; nucleotides outside the gene matches: 2. CDR1 SNHLY and CDR2 FYNNEI come from the germline V gene. CDR3 region: CASSGTSGGTDTQYF. Partial CDR3 DNA: TGTGCCAGCAGTGGAACTAGCGGGGGCACAGATACG.

As for this clone: The read falls 3 residues short of the CDR3 end, and the missing part is taken from the germline J gene. The chain is built from TRBV30 and TRBJ1-1; 10 bases line up with TRBD1. The CDR3 has 13 amino acids. Germline V CDR1 and CDR2: GTSNPN, SVGIG (reference sequence). The CDR3 protein is CAWSPQDRGGAFF. The sequenced part of the CDR3 DNA is TGTGCCTGGAGTCCCCAGGACAGGGGGGGA. Filled out from reference TRBV30 and TRBJ1-1, the complete variable domain reads SQTIHQWPATLVQPVGSPLSLECTVEGTSNPNLYWYRQAAGRGLQLLFYSVGIGQISSEVPQNLSASRPQDRQFILSSKKLLLSDSGFYLCAWSPQDRGGAFFGQGTRLTVV.

To note about this clone: The CDR3 goes on 3 residues after the read ends, and that part is filled in from the germline J gene. The chain combines TRBV7-2 with TRBJ2-7; D remains unclear. CDR3 length equals 12 residues. V was pared by 6 bases and J by 0 bases, with 6 bases between. Germline V gives CDR1 SGHTA, CDR2 FQGNSA. The DNA read from the CDR3 is TGTGCCAGCAGTCTCAGCTCCTACGAG. It encodes CASSLSSYE. The CDR3 as a whole reads CASSLSSYEQYF.

Comment on this clone: Read sequence stops 3 residues before the CDR3 end, and the germline J gene provides the missing end. V gene TRBV19 combines with J gene TRBJ2-2; the match to TRBD2 covers 8 bases. Trimming took 3 bases from V and 7 from J; bases not matched to a gene: 4. CDR1 is LNHDA and CDR2 is SQIVND in the germline V gene (reference sequence). The CDR3 loop spans 14 amino acids. The CDR3 protein is CASSIRAGDGELFF. The sequenced CDR3 bases are TGTGCCAGTAGTATCCGAGCGGGGGACGGGGAG.

Regarding this clone: The DNA ends 3 residues before the CDR3 does, and the rest of the CDR3 is filled in from the germline J gene. The gene calls are TRBV7-8 and TRBJ2-1, with D unclear. The CDR3 is made up of 18 amino acids. Germline V gene lookup returns CDR1 SGHVS and CDR2 FQNEAQ. Trimming left V 2 bases short and J 7 bases short, with 24 bases between. The CDR3: CASSLFYTSPHQTNEQFF. Incomplete CDR3 DNA: TGTGCCAGCAGCTTATTTTACACCAGTCCACACCAGACTAATGAG.

Comment on this clone: Sequencing ends 3 residues short of the CDR3 end; the germline J gene provides the rest. J is TRBJ2-7 and V is TRBV10-1, with D perhaps matching TRBD1 (5 bases). Germline V gene data show CDR1 as WNHNN and CDR2 as SYGVQD (reference sequence). There are 17 residues in the CDR3. Trimming cost V 6 bases and J 5 bases, with 26 bases left between them. The CDR3 DNA, read in part, is TGCGCCAGCAGCAACTCGGACAATTCGTATTGGGCGGACGAG. Translated, it gives CASSNSDNSYWADE. The CDR3 as a whole reads CASSNSDNSYWADEQYF.